The 29 T cell receptor beta chains below all came from one sample that was sequenced in a study of OX40 agonist ivuxolimab in advanced cancers. The library was built by means of the immunoSEQ multiplex PCR assay. Sourced from immuneACCESS, this table was stored by TCRdb with only in-frame sequences that have V and J called. A share of the clones is absent; for the studies checked, an unresolved V gene accounts for under half, and the remainder has no known explanation. This sample gives 57,000 or so clones in total; 84% of them show up just once. Of the sample, about 0.65% is held by the ten largest clones. The material sequenced was CD4+ or CD8+ T cells sorted from blood, taken in a trial of the OX40 agonist ivuxolimab. The source of these receptors is an adult with an advanced solid tumor such as melanoma, head and neck, liver or kidney cancer.

The rearrangement joins TRBV19 to TRBJ1-5, with TRBD1 matching over 8 bases. The CDR3 contains 14 residues. Germline lookup yields CDR1 LNHDA and CDR2 SQIVND (reference sequence). The V and J ends lost 9 bases and 4 bases, in that order; junction bases with no gene match: 8. This chain's CDR3 is CASLPRGLNQPQHF. CDR3 nucleotide sequence: TGTGCCAGCCTCCCCAGGGGGCTGAATCAGCCCCAGCATTTT.

This clone appeared a single time. The V and J genes are TRBV7-2 and TRBJ2-7; TRBD2 might be the D (6 bases). CDR1 and CDR2 from the germline V gene are SGHTA and FQGNSA. Trimming took off 1 base at V and 2 bases at J, with 9 bases between the two ends. This CDR3 spans 14 amino acids. DNA of the CDR3: TGTGCCAGCAGCTTAGAGGGCGGGACCTACGAGCAGTACTTC. Residues: CASSLEGGTYEQYF.

A single count supports this clone. The chain joins TRBV4-3 to TRBJ1-2; D unresolved. The CDR3 covers 12 residues. V lost 0 bases and J 8 bases, leaving 7 bases between the germline ends. Germline values: CDR1 LGHNA, CDR2 YSLEER. The CDR3, as DNA: TGCGCCAGCAGCCAAGATCTTACGGGCTACACCTTC. Its translation is CASSQDLTGYTF.

V and J are TRBV9 and TRBJ2-3; D is uncertain. CDR3 length equals 13 residues. Germline CDR1 SGDLS, CDR2 YYNGEE. The V end was cut by 4 bases, the J end by 6 bases, with 12 bases between. CDR3 amino acids: CASSPMGGDTQYF. DNA for the CDR3: TGTGCCAGCAGCCCGATGGGTGGGGATACGCAGTATTTT.

V gene TRBV11-2 combines with J gene TRBJ2-7; no firm D call. The CDR3 extends over 12 amino acids. With 7 bases removed from V and 2 bases from J, the gap between germline ends came to 9 bases. CDR1 is SGHAT and CDR2 is FQNNGV in the germline V gene. CDR3 coding DNA: TGTGCCAGCAAGGCCAATACCTACGAGCAGTACTTC. This sequence encodes CASKANTYEQYF.

The chain joins TRBV14 to TRBJ2-1, with D maybe TRBD2 (6 bases). The germline V gene has CDR1 SGHDN and CDR2 FVKESK. This CDR3 is 16 amino acids long. V gave up 0 bases and J gave up 9 bases, with 18 bases separating them. CDR3 coding DNA: TGTGCCAGCAGCCAAGATATTGCGACTAGTCAGCGTGAGCAGTTCTTC. Amino acid sequence: CASSQDIATSQREQFF.

The CDR3 reads CASSEQGWGQPQHF. The CDR3 DNA reads as TGTGCCAGCAGTGAACAAGGGTGGGGACAGCCCCAGCATTTT. The chain couples TRBV6-1 to TRBJ1-5; D is unclear. Trimming cost V 2 bases and J 7 bases, with 12 bases left between them. Germline CDR1 MNHNS, CDR2 SASEGT. The CDR3 sequence is 14 residues long.

The chain is built from TRBV10-3 and TRBJ2-5; no reliable D call. V gave up 3 bases and J gave up 4 bases, with 15 bases separating them. The CDR3 runs to 15 residues. Germline V lookup: CDR1 ENHRY, CDR2 SYGVKD. CDR3 residues: CAISDGPSDGETQYF. In DNA form, the CDR3 reads TGTGCCATCAGTGACGGGCCTTCTGACGGAGAGACCCAGTACTTC.

This chain connects TRBV6-6 to TRBJ2-3; D not certain. Germline V lookup: CDR1 MNHNY, CDR2 SVGAGI (reference sequence). Trimming cost V 6 bases and J 4 bases, with 8 bases left between them. This CDR3 region has 12 residues. CDR3 nucleotide sequence: TGTGCCAGCAGGCCGCGTGCAGATACGCAGTATTTT. Translation gives CASRPRADTQYF.

The chain carries TRBV4-3 and TRBJ1-6, with TRBD1 matching 8 bases. There are 17 residues in the CDR3. The J segment lost 7 bases and the V segment lost 3 bases, leaving 11 bases of the junction unmatched. The germline gives CDR1 LGHNA, CDR2 YSLEER. The CDR3 is CASSHPNPGQENSPLHF. The CDR3 DNA reads as TGCGCCAGCAGCCATCCAAATCCGGGACAGGAGAATTCACCCCTCCACTTT.

This chain links TRBV11-3 with TRBJ1-3; D gene ambiguous. V shed 0 bases and J shed 0 bases, with 9 bases lying between them. Germline CDR1 is SGHNT and CDR2 is YENEEA. The CDR3 consists of 16 residues. The CDR3 DNA reads TGTGCCAGCAGCTTAGATGCAGGACCCTCTGGAAACACCATATATTTT. Its protein is CASSLDAGPSGNTIYF.

The CDR3 DNA follows: TGTGCCAGCAGCGCAAACCGGGACATCTCTGGGGCCAACGTCCTGACTTTC. It codes for CASSANRDISGANVLTF. The chain has TRBV7-2 and TRBJ2-6; tentative D call: TRBD1 (6 bases). The CDR3 is made up of 17 amino acids. The V gene's germline CDR1 is SGHTA and CDR2 FQGNSA. Trimming removed 5 bases from V and 0 bases from J, with 14 bases in between.

This clone came up a few times. V and J are TRBV6-5 and TRBJ1-5, with D hard to call. Germline-derived CDR1 and CDR2 are MNHEY and SVGAGI. The germline V and J ends were trimmed by 5 bases and 11 bases, with 13 bases remaining between them. The CDR3 length is 12 residues. In nucleotides, the CDR3 is TGTGCCAGCAGTGAGCGGGCCGGGACCCAGCATTTT. As protein: CASSERAGTQHF.

The rearrangement joins TRBV28 to TRBJ2-3; no clear D. Trimming stripped 6 bases from V and 2 bases from J, with 3 bases between. Germline V gives CDR1 MDHEN, CDR2 SYDVKM. This CDR3 spans 11 amino acids. The DNA of the CDR3 is TGTGCCAGCAGCCCCACAGATACGCAGTATTTT. Translating gives CASSPTDTQYF.

V usage is TRBV7-8 and J usage is TRBJ1-5; the D gene is possibly TRBD1 (5 bases). The CDR3 consists of 12 residues. Germline V gene sequence: CDR1 SGHVS, CDR2 FQNEAQ. V shed 4 bases and J shed 9 bases, with 10 bases lying between them. CDR3 coding DNA: TGTGCCAGCAGCTCCAGGGAAGGGCCCCAGCATTTT. Amino acids: CASSSREGPQHF. The variable domain in full, with the rest retrieved from reference TRBV7-8 and TRBJ1-5, is GAGVSQSPRYKVAKRGQDVALRCDPISGHVSLFWYQQALGQGPEFLTYFQNEAQLDKSGLPSDRFFAERPEGSVSTLKIQRTQQEDSAVYLCASSSREGPQHFGDGTRLSIL.

The chain links TRBV27 to TRBJ1-2, with D uncertain. V was clipped by 5 bases and J by 4 bases, with 20 bases between them. Per germline, CDR1 MNHEY and CDR2 SMNVEV (reference sequence). The CDR3 loop spans 16 amino acids. CDR3 loop: CASSPGGLRQFYGYTF. The CDR3 nucleotides are TGTGCCAGCAGTCCGGGCGGGCTTCGGCAATTCTATGGCTACACCTTC.

The chain uses TRBV6-5 and TRBJ2-5; D may be TRBD2 (6 bases). The CDR3 covers 15 residues. Germline V gives CDR1 MNHEY, CDR2 SVGAGI. V lost 5 bases and J lost 1, with 14 bases in between. The CDR3 reads CASSLDWGVQETQYF. The CDR3 DNA reads as TGTGCCAGCAGTCTGGATTGGGGGGTCCAAGAGACCCAGTACTTC.

The V gene is TRBV15, the J gene TRBJ2-5; no clear D. Germline V CDR1 and CDR2: LNHNV, YYDKDF (reference sequence). The CDR3 length is 13 residues. Trimming cost V 0 bases and J 4 bases, with 6 bases left between them. CDR3 sequence reads: CATSRDFRETQYF. The CDR3 DNA follows: TGTGCCACCAGCAGAGATTTCCGAGAGACCCAGTACTTC.

The chain has TRBV2 and TRBJ2-1; D is possibly TRBD2 (6 bases). The V and J ends lost 5 bases and 9 bases respectively, with 23 bases between them. Germline V gene sequence: CDR1 SNHLY, CDR2 FYNNEI. The CDR3 spans 16 residues. DNA for the CDR3: TGTGCCAGCAGTCAAGGTCGACTAGACTTAGGTGGTGAGCAGTTCTTC. This translates into CASSQGRLDLGGEQFF.

The rearrangement links TRBV7-9 to TRBJ2-5, with 8 nucleotides matching TRBD2. Germline V gene lookup returns CDR1 SEHNR and CDR2 FQNEAQ (reference sequence). This CDR3 region has 15 residues. Trimming took 3 bases from V and 5 from J; bases not matched to a gene: 8. CDR3 coding DNA: TGTGCCAGCAGCTTGGGTAGACTAGCGAAGGAGACCCAGTACTTC. This sequence encodes CASSLGRLAKETQYF.

A note on this clone: Other nucleotide sequences in the sample specify the same CDR3. The V gene is TRBV29-1, the J gene TRBJ1-2; TRBD1 aligns across 8 bases. The CDR3 runs 16 residues. CDR1 is SQVTM and CDR2 is ANQGSEA in the germline V gene. J was trimmed by 0 bases and V by 7 bases; bases with no gene match: 13. CDR3 in DNA: TGCAGCGCCGCACCGGGACAGGTGATGACTAACTATGGCTACACCTTC. As protein: CSAAPGQVMTNYGYTF.

The chain recombines TRBV7-2 with TRBJ2-7; D unresolved. From germline, CDR1 is SGHTA and CDR2 FQGNSA. Deletions cut 5 bases from V and 0 bases from J, with 14 bases between. There are 15 residues in the CDR3. DNA for the CDR3: TGTGCCAGCAGCCCCGACTCACTATACTCCTACGAGCAGTACTTC. Translated, it gives CASSPDSLYSYEQYF.

This rearrangement joins TRBV5-1 to TRBJ2-3; 7 positions agree with TRBD1. V gave up 6 bases and J gave up 0 bases; unmatched junction bases: 13. The V gene's germline CDR1 is SGHRS and CDR2 YFSETQ. CDR3 length: 17 residues. The CDR3 region is CASTDRPGTVSTDTQYF. Written as DNA, the CDR3 is TGCGCCAGCACCGACCGACCCGGGACAGTTAGCACAGATACGCAGTATTTT.

A single count supports this clone. The rearrangement uses TRBV7-2 and TRBJ1-3; no definite D call. This CDR3 has 16 amino acids. The V end lost 1 base, the J end lost 0 bases, and 10 bases lay between the germline ends. Germline values: CDR1 SGHTA, CDR2 FQGNSA. The CDR3 coding sequence is TGTGCCAGCAGCTTAGAGCCAGCTAGCTCTGGAAACACCATATATTTT. Translated, it gives CASSLEPASSGNTIYF.

This rearrangement joins TRBV5-4 to TRBJ2-7; D unclear. CDR3 length: 13 residues. Germline loops: CDR1 SGHNT, CDR2 YYREEE (reference sequence). V shed 4 bases and J shed 5 bases, with 13 bases lying between them. This CDR3 is CASSDSWSDEQYF. The CDR3 region has the DNA TGTGCCAGCAGCGATTCTTGGAGTGACGAGCAGTACTTC.

This rearrangement joins TRBV27 to TRBJ2-5; TRBD2 is a possible D gene (5 bases). V was pared by 4 bases and J by 4 bases, with 13 bases between. Germline V lookup: CDR1 MNHEY, CDR2 SMNVEV (reference sequence). This CDR3 is 14 amino acids long. The CDR3 loop reads CASSYRSGGETQYF. CDR3 coding DNA: TGTGCCAGCAGTTACCGAAGCGGAGGAGAGACCCAGTACTTC.

This clone has a handful of counts. The chain joins TRBV18 to TRBJ1-2; D perhaps matches TRBD1 (6 bases). Germline V gene lookup returns CDR1 KGHSH and CDR2 LQKENI. V lost 5 bases and J lost 6, with 10 bases in between. The CDR3 contains 12 residues. The CDR3: CASSAPGDGYTF. The CDR3 DNA reads as TGTGCCAGCTCAGCCCCAGGGGATGGCTACACCTTC.

The chain has TRBV5-5 and TRBJ1-2, with D tentatively TRBD1 (6 bases). Germline V gene lookup returns CDR1 SGHKS and CDR2 YYEKEE (reference sequence). V shed 4 bases and J shed 8 bases, with 21 bases lying between them. The CDR3 is 15 amino acids. The CDR3 sequence is CASSPEVRGQVGYTF. For the CDR3, the DNA is TGTGCCAGCAGCCCGGAGGTGCGGGGGCAGGTCGGCTACACCTTC. The full variable domain, its missing parts supplied by reference TRBV5-5 and TRBJ1-2, is DAGVTQSPTHLIKTRGQQVTLRCSPISGHKSVSWYQQVLGQGPQFIFQYYEKEERGRGNFPDRFSARQFPNYSSELNVNALLLGDSALYLCASSPEVRGQVGYTFGSGTRLTVV.

The rearrangement uses TRBV10-3 and TRBJ2-1; D is perhaps TRBD1 or TRBD2 (5 bases each). The ends were cut back, 0 bases at V and 6 bases at J, with 18 bases in the middle. This CDR3 contains 17 residues. Germline V gene lookup returns CDR1 ENHRY and CDR2 SYGVKD. The CDR3 DNA follows: TGTGCCATCAGTGAGTCGGCAGGGAGTCTGTCCGGCAATGAGCAGTTCTTC. Residues: CAISESAGSLSGNEQFF.